The 19 T cell receptor beta chains listed next were all sequenced from one sample in a study of T-cell reconstitution after alpha-beta-depleted transplantation in children. Unique molecular identifiers were built into the TCRbeta library. TCRdb reprocessed the PCR reads with MiXCR, giving one entry per CDR3 protein. The data hold 450,000 to 600,000 distinct CDR3 sequences, with less than 35% observed a single time. Source: PBMCs from the stem cell graft donor, taken from the stem cell graft. These receptors were taken from a human donor who donated a stem cell graft to a child with aplastic anemia.

This clonotype was observed a few times. V and J are TRBV7-2 and TRBJ2-2; a possible D gene is TRBD1 (5 bases). V dropped 2 bases and J dropped 4 bases, with 8 bases sitting between them. Germline loops: CDR1 SGHTA, CDR2 FQGNSA. The CDR3 covers 14 residues. CDR3 sequence reads: CASSLRQSTGELFF. CDR3 DNA: TGTGCCAGCAGCTTAAGACAGTCCACCGGGGAGCTGTTTTTT.

The rearrangement uses TRBV6-2 or TRBV6-3 and TRBJ1-4; 7 bases match TRBD1. CDR1 and CDR2 (germline): MNHEY, SVGEGT. Losses at the gene ends were 8 bases for V and 5 bases for J; bases not matched to a gene: 11. The CDR3 is 15 amino acids. The CDR3 sequence: CASSTGTALNEKLFF. As DNA, the CDR3 is TGTGCCAGCTCTACCGGGACAGCGTTAAATGAAAAACTGTTTTTT.

V and J are TRBV7-2 and TRBJ2-1, with a tentative D call TRBD1 (6 bases). The germline gives CDR1 SGHTA, CDR2 FQGNSA. This CDR3 comprises 13 residues. V was clipped by 7 bases and J by 7 bases, with 14 bases between them. The CDR3 spells CASTSLRGNEQFF. DNA for the CDR3: TGTGCCAGCACCTCCCTAAGGGGGAATGAGCAGTTCTTC.

This chain connects TRBV5-5 to TRBJ2-5, with a possible D match to TRBD2 (7 bases). Germline V gene data show CDR1 as SGHKS and CDR2 as YYEKEE (reference sequence). V lost 2 bases and J 1 base, leaving 12 bases between the germline ends. The CDR3 consists of 15 residues. The CDR3 reads CASSFGRGTQETQYF. In nucleotides, the CDR3 is TGTGCCAGCAGCTTTGGGAGGGGGACCCAAGAGACCCAGTACTTC.

This clonotype was found many times. The chain carries TRBV6-2 or TRBV6-3 and TRBJ2-6, with 9 bases fitting TRBD1. The trim removed 7 bases at V and 0 bases at J, leaving 16 bases unmatched. CDR1 and CDR2 from the germline V gene are MNHEY and SVGEGT. The CDR3 has 20 residues. CDR3 loop: CASTSSAGTGTFSGANVLTF. For the CDR3, the DNA is TGTGCCAGCACCTCATCGGCCGGGACAGGGACTTTCTCTGGGGCCAACGTCCTGACTTTC.

This clonotype was counted ten times or more. The chain joins TRBV29-1 to TRBJ2-5; weak D call: TRBD1 (5 bases). The CDR3 sequence is 11 residues long. V lost 4 bases to trimming and J lost 2 bases, with 5 bases between them. The germline gives CDR1 SQVTM, CDR2 ANQGSEA. CDR3 protein: CSVGQQETQYF. CDR3 in DNA: TGCAGCGTTGGACAGCAAGAGACCCAGTACTTC.

This clonotype was observed a handful of times. The rearrangement uses TRBV6-6 and TRBJ2-7; a weak D match, TRBD1 (5 bases). Germline V gene sequence: CDR1 MNHNY, CDR2 SVGAGI (reference sequence). V was clipped by 2 bases and J by 0 bases, with 5 bases between them. The CDR3 spans 13 residues. The CDR3 nucleotides read TGTGCCAGCAGTTACGACAGCTCCTACGAGCAGTACTTC. It encodes CASSYDSSYEQYF.

The sample holds a few counts of this clonotype. The rearrangement uses TRBV10-3 and TRBJ1-1; no definite D call. CDR3 size: 12 residues. Germline-derived CDR1 and CDR2 are ENHRY and SYGVKD. Trimming removed 4 bases from V and 7 bases from J, with 10 bases in between. CDR3 nucleotide sequence: TGTGCCATCAGTGTAGACGGGTTTGAAGCTTTCTTT. Translation: CAISVDGFEAFF.

V gene TRBV10-3 combines with J gene TRBJ1-1; perhaps TRBD1 as D (6 bases). The V gene lost 2 bases and the J gene lost 0 bases, with 13 bases spanning the gap. CDR1 and CDR2 from the germline V gene are ENHRY and SYGVKD. This CDR3 contains 16 residues. The DNA of the CDR3 is TGTGCCATCAGTGAGCCCTCTGCAGGGGTGAACACTGAAGCTTTCTTT. Its translation: CAISEPSAGVNTEAFF.

This chain links TRBV6-2 or TRBV6-3 with TRBJ1-5, with no clear D. Trimming removed 7 bases at V and 0 bases at J, with 16 bases between. CDR3 length equals 16 residues. From germline, CDR1 is MNHEY and CDR2 SVGEGT. The CDR3 nucleotides read TGTGCCAGCACGAACTATGAAGAATATAGCAATCAGCCCCAGCATTTT. Amino acid sequence: CASTNYEEYSNQPQHF.

This chain links TRBV10-1 with TRBJ2-5; the match to TRBD1 covers 12 bases. The trim removed 7 bases at V and 5 bases at J, leaving 14 bases unmatched. The CDR3 runs to 17 residues. Germline assignment: CDR1 WNHNN and CDR2 SYGVQD (reference sequence). The CDR3: CASTPRGTGGSLETQYF. CDR3 in DNA: TGCGCCAGCACCCCTAGAGGGACAGGGGGCTCTTTGGAGACCCAGTACTTC.

The chain is built from TRBV28 and TRBJ2-3, with D tentatively TRBD1 (5 bases). Germline V lookup: CDR1 MDHEN, CDR2 SYDVKM. CDR3 size: 15 residues. V dropped 3 bases and J dropped 4 bases, with 14 bases sitting between them. The CDR3, as DNA: TGTGCCAGCAGTTTCGTCAGGGTGGGCCCAGATACGCAGTATTTT. Translating it yields CASSFVRVGPDTQYF. Full variable domain (outside the CDR3, taken from reference TRBV28 and TRBJ2-3): DVKVTQSSRYLVKRTGEKVFLECVQDMDHENMFWYRQDPGLGLRLIYFSYDVKMKEKGDIPEGYSVSREKKERFSLILESASTNQTSMYLCASSFVRVGPDTQYFGPGTRLTVL.

CDR3 amino acids: CASSQVRDLYNEQFF. In DNA form, the CDR3 reads TGTGCCAGCAGCCAAGTGCGGGATCTCTACAATGAGCAGTTCTTC. The rearrangement links TRBV14 to TRBJ2-1; D perhaps matches TRBD2 (6 bases). Germline V gives CDR1 SGHDN, CDR2 FVKESK. With 1 base removed from V and 3 bases from J, the gap between germline ends came to 10 bases. The CDR3 is 15 amino acids.

The rearrangement uses TRBV7-2 and TRBJ2-3; maybe TRBD1 (5 bases). This CDR3 is 14 amino acids long. CDR1 and CDR2 from the germline V gene are SGHTA and FQGNSA. Trimming shortened V by 5 bases and J by 3 bases, and 12 bases separated the two germline ends. The CDR3 DNA reads as TGTGCCAGCAGCCCTCGGGCAGGGACAGATACGCAGTATTTT. Translated: CASSPRAGTDTQYF.

This clonotype showed up just a few times. CDR3 DNA sequence: TGCGCCAGCAGCGCGACAGGGGGCGTGGAGACTGAAGCTTTCTTT. Translating it yields CASSATGGVETEAFF. This sequence joins TRBV5-1 and TRBJ1-1, with 10 bases fitting TRBD1. This CDR3 has 15 amino acids. V gave up 4 bases and J gave up 5 bases; unmatched junction bases: 8. Germline-derived CDR1 and CDR2 are SGHRS and YFSETQ.

The rearrangement links TRBV5-1 to TRBJ2-7, with TRBD2 matching 7 bases. V shed 3 bases, J shed 0 bases, and the junction held 3 bases outside the gene matches. The CDR3 length is 14 residues. Germline-derived CDR1 and CDR2 are SGHRS and YFSETQ. For the CDR3, the DNA is TGCGCCAGCAGCTGGGGGACTAACTCCTACGAGCAGTACTTC. Its protein product is CASSWGTNSYEQYF.

V is TRBV5-1 and J is TRBJ2-7; D is undetermined. The CDR3 extends over 13 amino acids. Germline CDR1 is SGHRS and CDR2 is YFSETQ. Deletions cut 6 bases from V and 0 bases from J, with 10 bases between. CDR3 region: CASKEENSYEQYF. The CDR3 DNA is TGCGCCAGCAAGGAAGAAAACTCCTACGAGCAGTACTTC.

Only a few counts were recorded for this clonotype. The rearrangement joins TRBV20-1 to TRBJ1-4, with D unresolved. Trimming shortened V by 4 bases and J by 3 bases, and 6 bases separated the two germline ends. Germline lookup yields CDR1 DFQATT and CDR2 SNEGSKA (reference sequence). The CDR3 has 12 residues. The CDR3 loop reads CSAKGPNEKLFF. The DNA for the CDR3 is TGCAGTGCTAAAGGGCCTAATGAAAAACTGTTTTTT.

This clonotype was picked up a small number of times. V gene TRBV12-3 or TRBV12-4 combines with J gene TRBJ1-4; D is possibly TRBD1 (5 bases). This CDR3 is 14 amino acids long. V lost 8 bases and J lost 3, with 13 bases in between. CDR3 residues: CASGAGGANEKLFF. In DNA form, the CDR3 reads TGTGCCAGCGGGGCGGGAGGAGCTAATGAAAAACTGTTTTTT.